The source of this T cell receptor (beta chain) is a study of blood T cell repertoires in COVID-19. At the level of the study: Researchers got acute and convalescent COVID-19 samples from the United States, Italy and Spain. PBMCs, B-cell-depleted T cells, or T cells provided the cDNA or gDNA that made up the material.

CDR1 is SEHNR, CDR2 FQNEAQ, per germline (reference sequence). Losses at the gene ends were 4 bases for V and 2 bases for J; bases not matched to a gene: 9. The CDR3 runs to 16 residues. Per the authors' pipeline: Scientists estimated how many nucleated cells there were by amplifying reference gene primers. The method was immunoSEQ multiplex PCR; TCRdb's version includes in-frame clones alone and lacks a portion of them. V, J and clone size are taken as reported in that table, and D and trimming were inferred from the DNA itself. The sample has 35,000 to 40,000 clones, about 90% seen once; the top ten hold 4.7%. This clone was seen a few times. Patients of the Seattle cohort, enrolled during active infection, were followed longitudinally.

This receptor was identified in a man between 60 and 75 years old with COVID-19, enrolled during active disease. The sample taken for sequencing was peripheral blood. This chain connects TRBV7-9 to TRBJ2-7, with TRBD2 matching 9 bases. The CDR3 loop is CASSSKASGAAYEQYF. The CDR3 nucleotides read TGTGCCAGCAGCTCGAAAGCTAGCGGGGCGGCCTACGAGCAGTACTTC.